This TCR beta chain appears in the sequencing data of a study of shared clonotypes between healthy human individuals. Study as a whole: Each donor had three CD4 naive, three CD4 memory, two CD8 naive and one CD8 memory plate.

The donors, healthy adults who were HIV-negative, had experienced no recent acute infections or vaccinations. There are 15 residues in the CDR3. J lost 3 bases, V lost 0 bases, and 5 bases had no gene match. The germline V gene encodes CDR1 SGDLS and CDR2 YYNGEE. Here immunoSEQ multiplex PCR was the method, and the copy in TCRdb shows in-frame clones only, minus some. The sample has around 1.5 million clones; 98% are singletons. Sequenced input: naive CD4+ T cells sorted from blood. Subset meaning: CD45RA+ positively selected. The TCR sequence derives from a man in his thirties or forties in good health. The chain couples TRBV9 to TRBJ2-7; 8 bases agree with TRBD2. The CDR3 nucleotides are TGTGCCAGCAGCGTAGGGGTAGCGGGGCACTACGAGCAGTACTTC. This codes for CASSVGVAGHYEQYF.